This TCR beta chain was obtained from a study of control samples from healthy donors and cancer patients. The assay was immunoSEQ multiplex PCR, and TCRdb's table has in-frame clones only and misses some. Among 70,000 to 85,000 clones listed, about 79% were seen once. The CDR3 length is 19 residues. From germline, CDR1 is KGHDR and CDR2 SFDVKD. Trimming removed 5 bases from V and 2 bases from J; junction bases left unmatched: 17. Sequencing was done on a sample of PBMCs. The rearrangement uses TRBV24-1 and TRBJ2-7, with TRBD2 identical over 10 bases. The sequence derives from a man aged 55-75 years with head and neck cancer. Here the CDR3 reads CATSASGLAVRGDTYEQYF. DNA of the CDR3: TGTGCCACCAGTGCGAGTGGACTAGCGGTGAGGGGTGACACCTACGAGCAGTACTTC.